This entry features one T cell receptor beta chain sequence. These data come from a study of blood T cell repertoires in COVID-19. J gave up 1 base and V 6 bases, and 5 bases lay outside the gene matches. CDR3 length: 14 amino acids. Germline V gene lookup returns CDR1 KGHSH and CDR2 LQKENI. The data were produced by immunoSEQ multiplex PCR, yet TCRdb's version contains in-frame clones alone and is incomplete. The sample yields about 190,000 clones, approximately 88% seen once. This TCR came from a woman aged 30 to 39 who had recovered from COVID-19. The sequencing input was PBMCs or T cells enriched from blood (not recorded which). The chain uses TRBV18 and TRBJ2-7; the match to TRBD1 covers 8 bases. The CDR3 region has the DNA TGTGCCAGCTCTCGGACAGGGAGGTCCTACGAGCAGTACGTC. Residues: CASSRTGRSYEQYV.